Sequencing of this T cell receptor (beta chain) was carried out in a study of radiation and T cells in renal cell carcinoma. Time point here: blood 4 weeks post-SBRT, at nephrectomy. Regarding treatment: 15 Gy SBRT to primary tumor, nephrectomy 4 weeks later. Clear cell pathology was present in this patient's renal cell carcinoma. The V and J ends lost 6 bases and 7 bases respectively, with 15 bases between them. CDR1 is MDHEN and CDR2 is SYDVKM in the germline V gene. The CDR3 consists of 13 residues. TCRdb's table, derived via immunoSEQ multiplex PCR, lists solely in-frame clones and lacks some. The sample records around 100,000 clones, roughly 84% being singletons.

The specimen comprised blood, sampled from a patient whose treatment included radiotherapy and nephrectomy. This TCR came from a man in his fifties or sixties with renal cell carcinoma. This chain joins TRBV28 and TRBJ1-2; no clear D gene. The CDR3 region has the DNA TGTGCCAGCAGGAGCGGGAGGGCTAGTGGCTACACCTTC. This sequence encodes CASRSGRASGYTF.